This T cell receptor (beta chain) was sequenced during a study of spatial heterogeneity in lung cancer. Study at large: Consistently, beta-chain sequences turned up in larger numbers than alpha-chain sequences did.

A unique molecular identifier was attached to every TCR cDNA molecule. TCRdb used MiXCR to reprocess the 5' RACE reads, holding one entry per CDR3 protein. The sample holds under 15,000 distinct CDR3 sequences; roughly an eighth are singletons and the top ten take 2.4%. This CDR3 comprises 14 residues. Germline loops: CDR1 ENHRY, CDR2 SYGVKD. After removal of 3 bases from V and 8 bases from J, the junction contained 2 bases not matched to a gene. Study findings and constraints: Ubiquitous expanded tumor TCRs appeared in blood more at resection than follow-up.

This sample's time point: sample taken at primary tumor resection. Unsorted tumor, nontumor lung tissue or cryopreserved PBMC supplied the whole RNA. There were roughly 78 donors, all of them untreated patients with early-stage non-small cell lung cancer. Comments on this clonotype: Its antigen is unknown.

The sequence came from a female donor with early-stage non-small cell lung cancer. V gene TRBV10-3 combines with J gene TRBJ1-6, with 9 bases aligning to TRBD1. This sample comprised PBMCs, obtained at surgery. The CDR3 DNA follows: TGTGCCATCAGTGATGGGACAGGGTATTCACCCCTCCACTTT. Its translation is CAISDGTGYSPLHF.